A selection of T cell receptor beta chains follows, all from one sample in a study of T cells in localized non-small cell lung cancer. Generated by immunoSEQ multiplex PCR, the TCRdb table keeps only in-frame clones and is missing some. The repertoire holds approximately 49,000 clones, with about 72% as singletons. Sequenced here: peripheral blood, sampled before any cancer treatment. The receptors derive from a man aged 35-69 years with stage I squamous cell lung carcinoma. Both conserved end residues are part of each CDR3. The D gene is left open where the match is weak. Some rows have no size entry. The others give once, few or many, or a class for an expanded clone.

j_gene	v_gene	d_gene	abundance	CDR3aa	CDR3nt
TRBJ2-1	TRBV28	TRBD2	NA	CASSTSGKQFF	TGTGCCAGCAGTACTAGCGGAAAGCAGTTCTTC
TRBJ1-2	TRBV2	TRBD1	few	CASSEQQGAVGYTF	TGTGCCAGCAGTGAACAACAGGGGGCGGTTGGCTACACCTTC
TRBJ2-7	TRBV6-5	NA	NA	CASTGAGSTGYEQYF	TGTGCCAGCACAGGGGCCGGATCAACCGGCTACGAGCAGTACTTC
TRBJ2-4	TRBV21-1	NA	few	CASSKVGGRCDLAKNIQYF	TGTGCCAGCAGCAAAGTGGGAGGCAGGTGCGATCTAGCCAAAAACATTCAGTACTTC
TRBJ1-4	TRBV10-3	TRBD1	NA	CAISGGQGLSEKLFF	TGTGCCATCAGTGGAGGACAGGGTTTGAGTGAAAAACTGTTTTTT
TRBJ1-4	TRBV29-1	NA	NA	CSGGVPNEKLFF	TGCAGCGGAGGGGTGCCTAATGAAAAACTGTTTTTT
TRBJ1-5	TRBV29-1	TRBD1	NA	CSVGGQGNQPQHF	TGCAGCGTTGGGGGACAGGGGAACCAGCCCCAGCATTTT
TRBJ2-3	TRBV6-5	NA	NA	CASSPYRESTDTQYF	TGTGCCAGCAGTCCCTACAGGGAGAGCACAGATACGCAGTATTTT
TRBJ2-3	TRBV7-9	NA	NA	CASSDPRADTQYF	TGTGCCAGCAGCGACCCAAGAGCAGATACGCAGTATTTT
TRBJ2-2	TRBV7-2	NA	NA	CASSFSAMDAGELFF	TGTGCCAGCAGCTTTAGCGCGATGGATGCCGGGGAGCTGTTTTTT
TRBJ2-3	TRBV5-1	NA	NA	CASSLPGDPDTQYF	TGCGCCAGCAGCTTGCCCGGGGATCCAGATACGCAGTATTTT
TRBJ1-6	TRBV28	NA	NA	CASSLLGTLNSPLHF	TGTGCCAGCAGTTTACTGGGGACTCTGAATTCACCCCTCCACTTT
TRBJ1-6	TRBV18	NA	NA	CASSPAAGRDSPLHF	TGTGCCAGCTCACCAGCGGCAGGGCGGGATTCACCCCTCCACTTT
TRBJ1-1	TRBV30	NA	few	CAWSIRGEVTEAFF	TGTGCCTGGAGTATCCGGGGGGAGGTCACTGAAGCTTTCTTT
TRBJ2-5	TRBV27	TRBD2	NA	CATGSSGGLQETQYF	TGTGCCACAGGGTCTAGCGGGGGGCTCCAAGAGACCCAGTACTTC
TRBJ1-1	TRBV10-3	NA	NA	CAISPTGNTEAFF	TGTGCCATCAGCCCTACAGGGAACACTGAAGCTTTCTTT
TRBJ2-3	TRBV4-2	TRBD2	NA	CASSQDLSAGDLGNTDTQYF	TGTGCCAGCAGCCAAGATCTTTCAGCGGGGGACCTGGGGAACACAGATACGCAGTATTTT
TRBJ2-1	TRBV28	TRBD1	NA	CASSPGQGKQFF	TGTGCCAGCAGCCCCGGACAGGGGAAGCAGTTCTTC
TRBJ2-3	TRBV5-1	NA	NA	CASGRDTGQTTDTQYF	TGCGCCAGCGGCCGGGACACCGGACAAACCACAGATACGCAGTATTTT
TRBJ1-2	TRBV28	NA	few	CASSSPVSNYGYTF	TGTGCCAGCAGTTCGCCCGTATCTAACTATGGCTACACCTTC
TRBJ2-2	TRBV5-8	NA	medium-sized	CASSLVDRVTGELFF	TGTGCCAGCAGCTTGGTTGACAGAGTCACCGGGGAGCTGTTTTTT
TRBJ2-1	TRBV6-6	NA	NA	CASSYPRNEQFF	TGTGCCAGCAGTTACCCGAGAAATGAGCAGTTCTTC
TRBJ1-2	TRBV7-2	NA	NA	CASSSAYSRQNYGYTF	TGTGCCAGCAGCTCCGCGTACTCCAGACAAAACTATGGCTACACCTTC
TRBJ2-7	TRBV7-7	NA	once	CASSAAGSYEQYF	TGTGCTAGCAGCGCCGCTGGATCCTACGAGCAGTACTTC
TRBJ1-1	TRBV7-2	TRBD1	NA	CASSLFGQGGNTEAFF	TGTGCCAGCAGCTTATTCGGACAGGGTGGGAACACTGAAGCTTTCTTT
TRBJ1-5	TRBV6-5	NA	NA	CASTLKVGAQPQHF	TGTGCCAGCACTCTAAAGGTGGGGGCTCAGCCCCAGCATTTT
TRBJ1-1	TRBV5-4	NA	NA	CASSPQGLGEAFF	TGTGCCAGCAGCCCCCAGGGATTGGGTGAAGCTTTCTTT
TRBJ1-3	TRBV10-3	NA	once	CAISDQWGENTIYF	TGTGCCATCAGTGATCAGTGGGGGGAAAACACCATATATTTT
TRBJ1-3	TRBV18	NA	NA	CASSPLQDGSGNTIYF	TGTGCCAGCTCACCCCTTCAGGACGGATCCGGAAACACCATATATTTT
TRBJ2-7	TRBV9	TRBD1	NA	CASSPRQGAYEQYF	TGTGCCAGCAGCCCGCGACAGGGGGCCTACGAGCAGTACTTC
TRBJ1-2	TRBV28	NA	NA	CAYSSGRKNLHTF	TGTGCCTATTCCTCGGGACGGAAAAACTTGCACACCTTC
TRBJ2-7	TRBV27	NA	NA	CASRPGTTTYEQYF	TGTGCCAGCAGGCCCGGGACAACCACCTACGAGCAGTACTTC
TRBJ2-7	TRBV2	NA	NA	CASSGLGYEQYF	TGTGCCAGCAGTGGCCTAGGATACGAGCAGTACTTC
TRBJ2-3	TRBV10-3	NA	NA	CATGSGGDTGDTQYF	TGTGCCACCGGATCAGGGGGGGACACGGGAGATACGCAGTATTTT
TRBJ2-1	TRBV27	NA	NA	CASSLKGNEQFF	TGTGCCAGCAGTTTGAAGGGGAATGAGCAGTTCTTC
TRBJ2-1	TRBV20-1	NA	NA	CRARSPNEQFF	TGCAGGGCTAGATCCCCGAATGAGCAGTTCTTC
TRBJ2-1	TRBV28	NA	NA	CASSLYKRSYNEQFF	TGTGCCAGCAGTTTATACAAGCGGAGCTACAATGAGCAGTTCTTC
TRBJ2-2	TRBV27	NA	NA	CASSPGTVTGELFF	TGTGCCAGCAGCCCCGGGACGGTGACCGGGGAGCTGTTTTTT
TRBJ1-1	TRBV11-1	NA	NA	CASSLKGRGVTEAFF	TGTGCCAGCAGCTTAAAGGGGAGGGGTGTAACTGAAGCTTTCTTT
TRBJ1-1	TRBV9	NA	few	CASNEGGGGMNTEAFF	TGTGCCAGCAACGAGGGGGGCGGAGGGATGAACACTGAAGCTTTCTTT
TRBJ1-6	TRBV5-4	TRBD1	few	CASSLGQGDSPLHF	TGTGCCAGCAGCTTGGGACAGGGAGATTCACCCCTCCACTTT
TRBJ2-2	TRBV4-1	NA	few	CASSRGENTGELFF	TGCGCCAGCAGCCGTGGAGAGAACACCGGGGAGCTGTTTTTT
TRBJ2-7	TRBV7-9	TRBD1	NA	CASSSNRGDEQYF	TGTGCCAGCAGCTCCAACAGGGGGGACGAGCAGTACTTC
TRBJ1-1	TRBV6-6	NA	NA	CASSYSATTEAFF	TGTGCCAGCAGTTACTCGGCGACGACTGAAGCTTTCTTT
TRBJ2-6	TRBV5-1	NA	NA	CASSPGAGANVLTF	TGCGCCAGCAGCCCTGGGGCCGGGGCCAACGTCCTGACTTTC
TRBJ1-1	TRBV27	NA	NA	CASSSTDNTEAFF	TGTGCCAGCAGTTCGACAGATAACACTGAAGCTTTCTTT
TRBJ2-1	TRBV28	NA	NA	CASFGGNEQFF	TGTGCCAGCTTTGGAGGGAATGAGCAGTTCTTC
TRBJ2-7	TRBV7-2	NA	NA	CASSFSDGRVSEQYF	TGTGCCAGCAGTTTCTCGGACGGCCGGGTGTCCGAGCAGTACTTC
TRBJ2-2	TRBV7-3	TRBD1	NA	CASRSGQSTGELFF	TGTGCCAGCAGATCGGGACAGAGCACCGGGGAGCTGTTTTTT
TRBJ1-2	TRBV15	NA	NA	CATSRERSQGKYYGYTF	TGTGCCACCAGCAGAGAAAGATCGCAGGGGAAGTACTATGGCTACACCTTC
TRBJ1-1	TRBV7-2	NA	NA	CASSSKGGTEAFF	TGTGCCAGCAGCTCCAAGGGGGGCACTGAAGCTTTCTTT
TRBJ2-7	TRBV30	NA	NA	CAWSPPDYEQYF	TGTGCCTGGAGTCCGCCGGACTACGAGCAGTACTTC
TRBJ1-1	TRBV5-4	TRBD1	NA	CASSHGQGSFSEAFF	TGTGCCAGCAGCCACGGACAGGGAAGTTTCAGTGAAGCTTTCTTT
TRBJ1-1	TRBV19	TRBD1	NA	CASSFAGPGGRWSTEAFF	TGTGCCAGTAGTTTTGCGGGGCCAGGGGGCCGTTGGAGCACTGAAGCTTTCTTT
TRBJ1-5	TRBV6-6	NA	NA	CASRATGNQPQHF	TGTGCCAGCAGGGCAACGGGAAATCAGCCCCAGCATTTT